These T cell receptor beta chains were read from a single sample in a study of OX40 agonist ivuxolimab in advanced cancers. The repertoire was sequenced with immunoSEQ multiplex PCR; TCRdb's copy has only in-frame clones and lacks some. The sample carries roughly 62,000 clones, 90% to 95% recorded once. The sequencing used CD4+ or CD8+ T cells sorted from blood, collected in a trial of the OX40 agonist ivuxolimab. Every receptor here comes from an adult with an advanced solid tumor such as melanoma, head and neck, liver or kidney cancer. Both conserved end residues are part of each CDR3. Each record gives: J gene, clone size, V gene, D gene, CDR3 DNA, CDR3 protein. D genes are given only for firm matches. Rows may omit the clone size; those that give it use once, few, many or a size class.

TRBJ2-1,NA,TRBV6-1,TRBD2,TGTGCCAGCAGTCGAGCGGGAGGTCACTACAATGAGCAGTTCTTC,CASSRAGGHYNEQFF
TRBJ2-7,few,TRBV30,NA,TGTGCCTGGAGCCTGAGTGACTACGAGCAGTACTTC,CAWSLSDYEQYF
TRBJ2-2,once,TRBV7-2,NA,TGTGCCAGCAGCTTGGGGTCCGGGGAGCTGTTTTTT,CASSLGSGELFF
TRBJ2-4,NA,TRBV27,TRBD2,TGTGCCAGCAGTTTAGCGGGGGAACTCGCCAAAAACATTCAGTACTTC,CASSLAGELAKNIQYF
TRBJ2-7,NA,TRBV15,TRBD2,TGTGCCACCAGCAGAAGCGGGAGTTCCTACGAGCAGTACTTC,CATSRSGSSYEQYF
TRBJ2-3,NA,TRBV15,NA,TGTGCCACCAGCAGAGACCCACTGAGTTCGAGCACAGATACGCAGTATTTT,CATSRDPLSSSTDTQYF
TRBJ2-7,NA,TRBV2,NA,TGTGCCAGCAGTGAATATGGGGTTTTCGACGAGCAGTACTTC,CASSEYGVFDEQYF
TRBJ2-7,NA,TRBV5-5,TRBD1,TGTGCCAGCACCACGGGGACAGGGGGCTACGAGCAGTACTTC,CASTTGTGGYEQYF
TRBJ2-1,NA,TRBV7-3,NA,TGTGCCAGCAGCGCAGAAAAAGGGTTCCTCAATGAGCAGTTCTTC,CASSAEKGFLNEQFF
TRBJ1-3,NA,TRBV28,TRBD1,TGTGCCAGCAGCTTAGACAGGGGGCCCGGAAACACCATATATTTT,CASSLDRGPGNTIYF
TRBJ2-1,NA,TRBV5-1,NA,TGCGCCAGCAGCGGAGGGAATGAGCAGTTCTTC,CASSGGNEQFF
TRBJ2-2,NA,TRBV5-6,NA,TGTGCCAGCAGCTTTGGCATGTTAGCAAGAACCGGGGAGCTGTTTTTT,CASSFGMLARTGELFF
TRBJ2-7,NA,TRBV7-8,NA,TGTGCCAGCAGCTTATCAGGGGCGCCCGAGCAGTACTTC,CASSLSGAPEQYF
TRBJ2-7,NA,TRBV19,TRBD2,TGTGCCTCCTCCCCGGGAGGGTCCTACGAGCAGTACTTC,CASSPGGSYEQYF
TRBJ2-2,medium-sized,TRBV9,NA,TGTGCCAGCAGCGTACGGACCGGGGAGCTGTTTTTT,CASSVRTGELFF
TRBJ2-7,NA,TRBV29-1,NA,TGCAGCGTTGGGGGAGAACTGACGGCCTCCTACGAGCAGTACTTC,CSVGGELTASYEQYF
TRBJ2-1,NA,TRBV6-6,TRBD2,TGTGCCAGCGGACTCTGGTTGGCGGGAGGCCCCAATGAGCAGTTCTTC,CASGLWLAGGPNEQFF
TRBJ1-2,NA,TRBV29-1,NA,TGCAGCGTTGAGCACTATGGCTACACCTTC,CSVEHYGYTF
TRBJ1-1,NA,TRBV28,NA,TGTGCCAGCAGTATGTACAGGGATTACAACACTGAAGCTTTCTTT,CASSMYRDYNTEAFF
TRBJ2-7,NA,TRBV5-6,TRBD1,TGTGCCAGCAGTTATGGGACAGGGGGTTACGAGCAGTACTTC,CASSYGTGGYEQYF
TRBJ2-1,NA,TRBV4-1,TRBD2,TGCGCCAGCAGCCAAGATCGGGGACTAGCGGGAGGGCCCTACAATGAGCAGTTCTTC,CASSQDRGLAGGPYNEQFF
TRBJ2-7,NA,TRBV7-9,TRBD2,TGTGCCAGCAGCTTAGGGACTAGCAGTACCTACGAGCAGTACTTC,CASSLGTSSTYEQYF
TRBJ1-1,NA,TRBV21-1,NA,TGTGCCAGCAGCCCCAAGACAGGGGGCATTACTGAAGCTTTCTTT,CASSPKTGGITEAFF
TRBJ2-7,NA,TRBV5-1,NA,TGCGCCAGCAGCTTGGTGTGGCTAGGAAAAGGGGAGCAGTACTTC,CASSLVWLGKGEQYF
TRBJ2-7,once,TRBV28,TRBD1,TGTGCCAGCAGTTTAAGGACAGGGAGGCGACGAGAGTACTTC,CASSLRTGRRREYF
TRBJ1-5,NA,TRBV4-1,NA,TGCGCCAGCAGCCAAGATCGAAATCAGCCCCAGCATTTT,CASSQDRNQPQHF
TRBJ2-3,NA,TRBV4-2,NA,TGTGCCAGCAGCCAAGAAGACTCAGTAGTTGGCACAGATACGCAGTATTTT,CASSQEDSVVGTDTQYF
TRBJ2-3,NA,TRBV5-8,NA,TGTGCCAGCAGCTTTACTAGCAGACCTAGCACAGATACGCAGTATTTT,CASSFTSRPSTDTQYF
TRBJ2-7,NA,TRBV7-6,TRBD1,TGTGCCAGCAGCTCGACAGGGTTAAAGGACGAGCAGTACTTC,CASSSTGLKDEQYF
TRBJ2-3,NA,TRBV7-2,TRBD2,TGTGCCAGCACCTCGACTAGCGGGAGTTCAGATACGCAGTATTTT,CASTSTSGSSDTQYF
TRBJ2-3,NA,TRBV7-3,NA,TGTGCCAGCAGCTTATTCACTAGCTCTCCAGATACGCAGTATTTT,CASSLFTSSPDTQYF
TRBJ2-5,NA,TRBV4-3,NA,TGCGCCAGCAGCCAAGATGGGCGGGGCAACCAAGAGACCCAGTACTTC,CASSQDGRGNQETQYF
TRBJ2-2,NA,TRBV6-5,TRBD2,TGTGCCAGCAGTTACGTACTAGCGGGAGCTCACGGGGAGCTGTTTTTT,CASSYVLAGAHGELFF